The clone carrying this T cell receptor beta chain was seen more than once but under ten times. Its antigen is unidentified. Authors of the study amplified TCR beta CDR3 regions from RNA transcripts. Carried out on the TCR CDR3, a first-round RT-PCR used the HTBI primer set. From the multiplex PCR reads, TCRdb called clonotypes with MiXCR, one entry per CDR3 protein. In the table there are about 380,000 distinct CDR3 sequences, more than 11% of which are singletons. This entry belongs to a study of T cells in Graves' hyperthyroidism and ophthalmopathy. The CDR3 is 14 amino acids. The germline CDR1 and CDR2 sequences are MNHEY and SVGAGI. The junction had 3 bases not matched to a gene; V was cut back by 2 bases and J by 5 bases. Study conclusions and caveats: Ophthalmopathy prediction by the model preceded onset by a median roughly 6 months.

Diagnoses were established using clinical symptoms, serum thyroxine and TRAb, thyroid ultrasound and orbital computed tomography. The receptor comes from an older woman with Graves' hyperthyroidism. Sequencing input: blood. The chain recombines TRBV6-5 with TRBJ2-3; 8 bases fit TRBD2. CDR3 sequence reads: CASSYGLAGDTQYF. CDR3 coding DNA: TGTGCCAGCAGTTACGGTCTAGCGGGAGATACGCAGTATTTT.